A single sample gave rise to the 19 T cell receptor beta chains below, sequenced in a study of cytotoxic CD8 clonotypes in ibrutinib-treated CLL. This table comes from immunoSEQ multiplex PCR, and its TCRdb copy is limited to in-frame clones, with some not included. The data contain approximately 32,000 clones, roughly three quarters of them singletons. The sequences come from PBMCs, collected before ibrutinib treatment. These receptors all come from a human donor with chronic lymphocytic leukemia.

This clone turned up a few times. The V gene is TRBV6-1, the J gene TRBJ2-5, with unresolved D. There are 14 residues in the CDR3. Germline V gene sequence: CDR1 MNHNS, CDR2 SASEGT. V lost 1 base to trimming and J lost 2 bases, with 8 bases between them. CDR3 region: CASSEVGGQETQYF. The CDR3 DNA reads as TGTGCCAGCAGTGAAGTTGGCGGACAAGAGACCCAGTACTTC.

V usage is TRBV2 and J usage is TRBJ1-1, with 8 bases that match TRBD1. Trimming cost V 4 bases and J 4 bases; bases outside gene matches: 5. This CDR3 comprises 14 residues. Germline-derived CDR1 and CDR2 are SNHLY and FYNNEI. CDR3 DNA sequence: TGTGCCAGCAGTGCCCAGGGGGCCGGCACTGAAGCTTTCTTT. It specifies CASSAQGAGTEAFF. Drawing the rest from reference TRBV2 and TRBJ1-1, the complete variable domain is EPEVTQTPSHQVTQMGQEVILRCVPISNHLYFYWYRQILGQKVEFLVSFYNNEISEKSEIFDDQFSVERPDGSNFTLKIRSTKLEDSAMYFCASSAQGAGTEAFFGQGTRLTVV.

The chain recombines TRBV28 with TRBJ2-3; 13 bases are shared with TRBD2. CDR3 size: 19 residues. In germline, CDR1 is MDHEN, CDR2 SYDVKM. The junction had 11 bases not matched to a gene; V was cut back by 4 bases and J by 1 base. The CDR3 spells CASSSLGTSGILGTDTQYF. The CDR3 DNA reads TGTGCCAGCAGTTCCTTAGGGACTAGCGGGATCCTCGGCACAGATACGCAGTATTTT. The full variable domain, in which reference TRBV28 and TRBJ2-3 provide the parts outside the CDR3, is DVKVTQSSRYLVKRTGEKVFLECVQDMDHENMFWYRQDPGLGLRLIYFSYDVKMKEKGDIPEGYSVSREKKERFSLILESASTNQTSMYLCASSSLGTSGILGTDTQYFGPGTRLTVL.

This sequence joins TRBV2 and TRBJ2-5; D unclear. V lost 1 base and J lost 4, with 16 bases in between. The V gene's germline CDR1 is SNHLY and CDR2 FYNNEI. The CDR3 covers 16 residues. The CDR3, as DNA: TGTGCCAGCAGTGAAGAGGACGCTTTGTTGGGAGAGACCCAGTACTTC. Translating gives CASSEEDALLGETQYF. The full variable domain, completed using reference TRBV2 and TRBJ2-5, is EPEVTQTPSHQVTQMGQEVILRCVPISNHLYFYWYRQILGQKVEFLVSFYNNEISEKSEIFDDQFSVERPDGSNFTLKIRSTKLEDSAMYFCASSEEDALLGETQYFGPGTRLLVL.

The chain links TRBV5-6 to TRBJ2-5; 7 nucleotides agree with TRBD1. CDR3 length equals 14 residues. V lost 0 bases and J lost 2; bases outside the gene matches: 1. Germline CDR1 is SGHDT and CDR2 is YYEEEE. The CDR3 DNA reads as TGTGCCAGCAGCTTGGACAGGGGACAAGAGACCCAGTACTTC. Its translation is CASSLDRGQETQYF.

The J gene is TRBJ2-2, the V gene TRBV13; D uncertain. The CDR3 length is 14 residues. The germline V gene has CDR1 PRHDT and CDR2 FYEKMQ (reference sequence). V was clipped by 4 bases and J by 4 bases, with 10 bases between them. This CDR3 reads CASSSVLGTGELFF. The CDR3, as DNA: TGTGCCAGCAGCTCGGTTTTAGGCACCGGGGAGCTGTTTTTT.

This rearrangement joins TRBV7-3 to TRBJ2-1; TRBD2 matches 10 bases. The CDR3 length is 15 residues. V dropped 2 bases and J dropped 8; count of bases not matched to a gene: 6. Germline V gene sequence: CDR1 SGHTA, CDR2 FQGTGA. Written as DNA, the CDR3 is TGTGCCAGCAGCTTATCTAGCGGGAGTAGCCATGAGCAGTTCTTC. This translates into CASSLSSGSSHEQFF.

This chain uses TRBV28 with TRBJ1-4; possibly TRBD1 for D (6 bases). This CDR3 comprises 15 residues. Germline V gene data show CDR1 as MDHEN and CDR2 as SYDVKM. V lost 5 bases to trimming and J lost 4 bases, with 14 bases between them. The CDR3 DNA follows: TGTGCCAGCAGTCAGGGGCCCCTGGTTAATGAAAAACTGTTTTTT. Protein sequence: CASSQGPLVNEKLFF.

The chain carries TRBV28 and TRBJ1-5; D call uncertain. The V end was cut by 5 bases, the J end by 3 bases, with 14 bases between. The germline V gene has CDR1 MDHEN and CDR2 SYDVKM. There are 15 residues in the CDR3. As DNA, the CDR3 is TGTGCCAGCAGTCTTACGAGATTACTCAATCAGCCCCAGCATTTT. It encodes CASSLTRLLNQPQHF.

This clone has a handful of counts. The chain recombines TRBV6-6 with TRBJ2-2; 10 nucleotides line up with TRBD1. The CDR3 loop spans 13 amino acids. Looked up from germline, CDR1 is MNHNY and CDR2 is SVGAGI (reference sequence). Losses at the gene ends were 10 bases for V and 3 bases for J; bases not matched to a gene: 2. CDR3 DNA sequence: TGTGCCACCGGGACAGGGGACACCGGGGAGCTGTTTTTT. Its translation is CATGTGDTGELFF.

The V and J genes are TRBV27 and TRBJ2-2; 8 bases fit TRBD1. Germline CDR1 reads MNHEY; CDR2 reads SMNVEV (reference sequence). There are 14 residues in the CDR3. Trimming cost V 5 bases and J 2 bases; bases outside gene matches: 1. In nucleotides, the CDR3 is TGTGCCAGCAGTGGGACAGGAAACACCGGGGAGCTGTTTTTT. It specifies CASSGTGNTGELFF.

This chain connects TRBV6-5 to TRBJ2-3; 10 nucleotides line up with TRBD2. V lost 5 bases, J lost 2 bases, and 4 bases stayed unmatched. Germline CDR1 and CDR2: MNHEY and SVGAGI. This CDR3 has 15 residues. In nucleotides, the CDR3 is TGTGCCAGCAGTCATACTAGCGGGGTCACAGATACGCAGTATTTT. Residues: CASSHTSGVTDTQYF.

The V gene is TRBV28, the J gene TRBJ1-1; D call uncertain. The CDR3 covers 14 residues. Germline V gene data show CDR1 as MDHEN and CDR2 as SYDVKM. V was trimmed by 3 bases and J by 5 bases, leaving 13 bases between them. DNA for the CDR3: TGTGCCAGCAGTTTGGGCGGGTCTATTACTGAAGCTTTCTTT. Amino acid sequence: CASSLGGSITEAFF.

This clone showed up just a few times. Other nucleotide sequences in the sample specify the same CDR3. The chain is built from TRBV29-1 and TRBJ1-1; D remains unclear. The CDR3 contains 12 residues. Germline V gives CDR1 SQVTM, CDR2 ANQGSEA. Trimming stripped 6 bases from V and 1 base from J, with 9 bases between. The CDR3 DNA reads TGCAGCGTCGGTGGGAAGAACACTGAAGCTTTCTTT. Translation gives CSVGGKNTEAFF.

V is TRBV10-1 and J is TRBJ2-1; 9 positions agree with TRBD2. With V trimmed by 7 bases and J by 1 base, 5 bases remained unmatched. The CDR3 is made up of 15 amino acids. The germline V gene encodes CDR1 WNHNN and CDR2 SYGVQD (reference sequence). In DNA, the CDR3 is TGCGCCAGCAACCCTCTAGCGGGGTCCTACAATGAGCAGTTCTTC. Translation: CASNPLAGSYNEQFF.

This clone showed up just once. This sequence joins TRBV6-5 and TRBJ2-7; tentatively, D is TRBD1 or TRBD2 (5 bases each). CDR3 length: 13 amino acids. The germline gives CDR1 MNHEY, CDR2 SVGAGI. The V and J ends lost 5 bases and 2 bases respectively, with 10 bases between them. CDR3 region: CASSRDRTYEQYF. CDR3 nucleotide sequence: TGTGCCAGCAGTCGGGACCGTACCTACGAGCAGTACTTC.

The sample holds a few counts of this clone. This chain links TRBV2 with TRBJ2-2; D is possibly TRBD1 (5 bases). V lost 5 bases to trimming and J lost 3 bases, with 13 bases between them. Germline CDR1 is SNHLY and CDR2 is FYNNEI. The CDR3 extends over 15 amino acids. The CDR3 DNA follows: TGTGCCAGCAGTCGCCGGGCCAGGGACACCGGGGAGCTGTTTTTT. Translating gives CASSRRARDTGELFF.

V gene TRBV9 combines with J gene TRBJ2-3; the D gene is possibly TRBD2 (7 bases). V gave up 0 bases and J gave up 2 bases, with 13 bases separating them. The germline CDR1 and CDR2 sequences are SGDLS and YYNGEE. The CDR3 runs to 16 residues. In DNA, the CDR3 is TGTGCCAGCAGCGTAGGAGGGGGGGCGGTCACAGATACGCAGTATTTT. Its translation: CASSVGGGAVTDTQYF. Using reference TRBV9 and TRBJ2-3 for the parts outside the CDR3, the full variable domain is DSGVTQTPKHLITATGQRVTLRCSPRSGDLSVYWYQQSLDQGLQFLIQYYNGEERAKGNILERFSAQQFPDLHSELNLSSLELGDSALYFCASSVGGGAVTDTQYFGPGTRLTVL.

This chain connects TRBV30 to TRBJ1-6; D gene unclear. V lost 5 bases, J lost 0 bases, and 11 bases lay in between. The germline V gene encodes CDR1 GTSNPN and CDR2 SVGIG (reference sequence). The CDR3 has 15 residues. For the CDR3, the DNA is TGTGCCTGGCAGGAGAGGAGCTCCTATAATTCACCCCTCCACTTT. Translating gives CAWQERSSYNSPLHF.